This T cell receptor beta chain was captured by sequencing in a study of regulatory T cells in long-lasting Graves disease. Assembly of TCR beta libraries relied on iRepertoire HTBI primers together with Arm-PCR of CDR3 regions. One entry per CDR3 protein, called by TCRdb with MiXCR from the multiplex PCR reads. Of 650,000 to 850,000 distinct CDR3 sequences listed, approximately 31% are singletons. This clonotype was observed once. Its matching antigen is unknown. Time point noted: persistent/refractory GD, antithyroid drugs over 5 years with positive TRAb. The TCR library used RNA extracted from PBMCs. An endocrinology unit in Xi'an, China, supplied the patients. Study-level findings and limits: More public clonotypes were shared by persistent patients (under 3,000) than by new patients (roughly 870). Persistent Graves' patients had lower TCR diversity than newly diagnosed ones.

This CDR3 comprises 13 residues. Germline assignment: CDR1 MDHEN and CDR2 SYDVKM. The V gene lost 3 bases and the J gene lost 4 bases, with 10 bases spanning the gap. V is TRBV28 and J is TRBJ2-7, with D uncertain. Sequencing was performed on peripheral blood mononuclear cells (PBMCs), taken when the disease was refractory, from a patient treated with antithyroid drugs. This clonotype originated in a female donor with Graves disease. This chain's CDR3 is CASSLRNAYEQYF. DNA of the CDR3: TGTGCCAGCAGTTTGAGAAACGCATACGAGCAGTACTTC.